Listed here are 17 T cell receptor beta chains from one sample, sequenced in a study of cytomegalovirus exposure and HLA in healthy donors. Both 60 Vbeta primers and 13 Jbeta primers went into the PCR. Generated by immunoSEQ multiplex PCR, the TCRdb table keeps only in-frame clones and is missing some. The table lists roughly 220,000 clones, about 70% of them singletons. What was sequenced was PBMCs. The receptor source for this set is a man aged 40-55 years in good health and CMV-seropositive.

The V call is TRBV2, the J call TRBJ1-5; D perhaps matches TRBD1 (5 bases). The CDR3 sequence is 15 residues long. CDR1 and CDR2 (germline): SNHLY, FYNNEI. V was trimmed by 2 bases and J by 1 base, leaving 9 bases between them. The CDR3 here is CASSEIAGSNQPQHF. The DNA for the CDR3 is TGTGCCAGCAGTGAAATAGCAGGGAGCAATCAGCCCCAGCATTTT.

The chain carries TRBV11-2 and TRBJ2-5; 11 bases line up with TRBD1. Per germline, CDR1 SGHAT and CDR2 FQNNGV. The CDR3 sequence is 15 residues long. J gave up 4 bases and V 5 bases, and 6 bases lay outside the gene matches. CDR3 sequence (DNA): TGTGCCAGCAGCCCGAGGGACAGGGGGGGAGAGACCCAGTACTTC. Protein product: CASSPRDRGGETQYF.

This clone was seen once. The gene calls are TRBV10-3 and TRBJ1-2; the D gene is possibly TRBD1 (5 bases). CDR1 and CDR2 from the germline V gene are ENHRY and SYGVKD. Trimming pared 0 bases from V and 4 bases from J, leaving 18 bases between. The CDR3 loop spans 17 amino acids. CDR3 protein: CAISESGGAGSFYGYTF. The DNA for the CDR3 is TGTGCCATCAGTGAGTCGGGCGGGGCAGGAAGCTTCTATGGCTACACCTTC.

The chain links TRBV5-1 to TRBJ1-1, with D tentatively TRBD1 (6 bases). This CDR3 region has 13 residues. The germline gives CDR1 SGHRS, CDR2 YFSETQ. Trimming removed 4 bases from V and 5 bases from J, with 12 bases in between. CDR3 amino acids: CASSQSTGTEAFF. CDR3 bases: TGCGCCAGCAGCCAGTCCACAGGGACTGAAGCTTTCTTT.

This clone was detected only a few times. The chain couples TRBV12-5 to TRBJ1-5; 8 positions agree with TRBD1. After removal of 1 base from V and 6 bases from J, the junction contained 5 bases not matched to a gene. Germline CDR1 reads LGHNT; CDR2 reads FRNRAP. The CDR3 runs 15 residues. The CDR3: CASGLATGGGQPQHF. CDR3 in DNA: TGTGCTAGTGGTTTGGCTACAGGGGGGGGTCAGCCCCAGCATTTT.

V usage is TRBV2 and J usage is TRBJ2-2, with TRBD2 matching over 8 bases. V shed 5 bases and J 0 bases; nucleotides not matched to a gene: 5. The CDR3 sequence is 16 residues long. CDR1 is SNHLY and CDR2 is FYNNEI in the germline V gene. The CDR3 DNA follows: TGTGCCAGCAGTATATCCGGGGGGGCGAACACCGGGGAGCTGTTTTTT. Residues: CASSISGGANTGELFF.

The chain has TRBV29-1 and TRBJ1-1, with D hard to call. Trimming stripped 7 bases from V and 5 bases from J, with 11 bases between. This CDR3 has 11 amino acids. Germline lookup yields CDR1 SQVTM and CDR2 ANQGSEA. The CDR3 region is CSGGFETEAFF. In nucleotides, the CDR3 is TGCAGCGGAGGGTTTGAAACTGAAGCTTTCTTT.

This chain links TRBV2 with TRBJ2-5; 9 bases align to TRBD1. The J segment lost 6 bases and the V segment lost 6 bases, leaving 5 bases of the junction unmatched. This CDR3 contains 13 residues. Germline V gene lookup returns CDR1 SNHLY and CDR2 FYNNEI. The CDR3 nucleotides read TGTGCCAGCAGGGGGACAGGGAGGCAGACCCAGTACTTC. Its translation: CASRGTGRQTQYF.

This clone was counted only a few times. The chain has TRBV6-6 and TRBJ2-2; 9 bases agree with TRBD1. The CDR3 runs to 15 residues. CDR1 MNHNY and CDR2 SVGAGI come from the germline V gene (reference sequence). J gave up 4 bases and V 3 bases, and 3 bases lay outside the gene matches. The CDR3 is CASSYPDRGTGELFF. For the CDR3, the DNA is TGTGCCAGCAGTTATCCGGACAGGGGCACCGGGGAGCTGTTTTTT.

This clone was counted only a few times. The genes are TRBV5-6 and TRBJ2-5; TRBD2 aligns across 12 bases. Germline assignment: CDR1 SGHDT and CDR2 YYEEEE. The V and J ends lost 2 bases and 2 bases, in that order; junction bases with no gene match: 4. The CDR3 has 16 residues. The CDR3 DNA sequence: TGTGCCAGCAGCTTCTACACTAGCGGGGGGCAAGAGACCCAGTACTTC. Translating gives CASSFYTSGGQETQYF.

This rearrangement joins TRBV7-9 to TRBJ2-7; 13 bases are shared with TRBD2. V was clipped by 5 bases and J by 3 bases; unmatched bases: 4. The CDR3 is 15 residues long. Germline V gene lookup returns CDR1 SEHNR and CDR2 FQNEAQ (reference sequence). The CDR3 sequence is CASSPRTSGGYEQYF. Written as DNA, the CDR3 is TGTGCCAGCAGCCCCCGGACTAGCGGGGGCTACGAGCAGTACTTC. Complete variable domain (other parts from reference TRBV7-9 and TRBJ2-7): DTGVSQNPRHKITKRGQNVTFRCDPISEHNRLYWYRQTLGQGPEFLTYFQNEAQLEKSRLLSDRFSAERPKGSFSTLEIQRTEQGDSAMYLCASSPRTSGGYEQYFGPGTRLTVT.

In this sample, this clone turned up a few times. The CDR3 DNA reads as TGCGCCAGCAGCTACACAGGGGGCACCGTCTATGGCTACACCTTC. Protein: CASSYTGGTVYGYTF. The J gene is TRBJ1-2, the V gene TRBV4-1; 9 bases align to TRBD1. The V gene's germline CDR1 is MGHRA and CDR2 YSYEKL. The CDR3 sequence is 15 residues long. V was clipped by 5 bases and J by 4 bases; unmatched bases: 8.

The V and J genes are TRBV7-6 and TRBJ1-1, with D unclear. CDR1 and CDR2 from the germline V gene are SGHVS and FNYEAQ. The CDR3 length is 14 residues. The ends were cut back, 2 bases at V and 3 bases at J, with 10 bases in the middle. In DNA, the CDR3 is TGTGCCAGCAGCTTACGGTGGGAGGACACTGAAGCTTTCTTT. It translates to CASSLRWEDTEAFF.

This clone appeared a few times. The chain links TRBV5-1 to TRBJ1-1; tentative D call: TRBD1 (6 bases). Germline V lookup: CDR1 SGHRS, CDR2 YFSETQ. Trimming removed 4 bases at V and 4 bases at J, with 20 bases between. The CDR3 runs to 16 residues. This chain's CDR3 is CASSPMAAGAGTEAFF. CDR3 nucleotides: TGCGCCAGCAGCCCCATGGCGGCGGGGGCAGGCACTGAAGCTTTCTTT.

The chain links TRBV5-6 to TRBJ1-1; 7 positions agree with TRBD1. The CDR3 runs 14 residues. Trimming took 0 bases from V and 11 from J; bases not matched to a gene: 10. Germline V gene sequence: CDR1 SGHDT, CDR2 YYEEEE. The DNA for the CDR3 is TGTGCCAGCAGCTTGGGAGCCTCGACAGGGCTGGCTTTCTTT. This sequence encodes CASSLGASTGLAFF.

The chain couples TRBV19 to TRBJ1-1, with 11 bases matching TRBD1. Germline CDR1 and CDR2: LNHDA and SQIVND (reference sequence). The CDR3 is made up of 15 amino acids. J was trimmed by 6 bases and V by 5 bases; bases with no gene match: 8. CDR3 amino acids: CASSYRDRGVAEAFF. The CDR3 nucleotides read TGTGCCAGTAGTTACCGGGACAGGGGGGTCGCTGAAGCTTTCTTT.

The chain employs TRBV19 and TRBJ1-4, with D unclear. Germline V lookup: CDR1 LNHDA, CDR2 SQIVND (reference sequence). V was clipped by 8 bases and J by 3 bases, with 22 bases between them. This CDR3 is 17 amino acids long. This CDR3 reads CASATPPAGGSNEKLFF. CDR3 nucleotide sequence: TGTGCCAGTGCCACTCCACCGGCGGGCGGATCTAATGAAAAACTGTTTTTT.